The clone carrying this T cell receptor (beta chain) was picked up a small number of times. Quantitative barcoded 5'-RACE was used to prepare TCR beta libraries. TCRdb re-called the 5' RACE reads through MiXCR, storing one row per CDR3 protein. The data contain about 30,000 distinct CDR3 sequences, about 31% of them singletons. CDR3 length equals 14 residues. V was pared by 6 bases and J by 0 bases, with 11 bases between. In germline, CDR1 is MGHDK, CDR2 SYGVNS. This entry belongs to a study of CD8 T cells in ankylosing spondylitis. This clonotype was obtained from a male donor with ankylosing spondylitis. The chain combines TRBV25-1 with TRBJ1-1, with no clear D. What was sequenced was synovial fluid, either unsorted or a sorted T cell fraction (not recorded which). CDR3 bases: TGTGCCAGCAGCTACACACAGCTGAACACTGAAGCTTTCTTT. Encoded protein: CASSYTQLNTEAFF.